Here is one T cell receptor beta chain with its context. Antigen specificity is unknown. As to time point: pretreatment peripheral blood. Patients' urothelial carcinoma was locally advanced or metastatic. The data were obtained in a study of PD-L1 blockade in urothelial cancer. Study results and limitations: A pretreatment blood TCR clonality that fell below the median predicted better progression-free and overall survival.

Only in-frame clones appear in the TCRdb table, and some are missing; sequencing was by immunoSEQ multiplex PCR. The sample has under 50,000 clones; around 86% are singletons. The CDR3 consists of 12 residues. Trimming cost V 6 bases and J 8 bases, with 11 bases left between them. In germline, CDR1 is MNHNY, CDR2 SVGAGI (reference sequence). The input for sequencing was PBMCs, taken around atezolizumab (anti-PD-L1) treatment. The receptor was derived from a man aged 45 to 65 with urothelial cancer. This chain uses TRBV6-6 with TRBJ2-1; D gene uncertain. Written as DNA, the CDR3 is TGTGCCAGCAGCTCCTCAGGCGATGAGCAGTTCTTC. Translated: CASSSSGDEQFF.